The TCR beta chain under discussion was sequenced for a study of blood T cell repertoires in COVID-19. Profiled with immunoSEQ multiplex PCR; TCRdb holds only in-frame clones, not every one. The data hold about 170,000 clones, with roughly 84% observed a single time. The V and J ends lost 4 bases and 4 bases respectively, with 13 bases between them. The CDR3 is made up of 13 amino acids. Germline CDR1 GTSNPN, CDR2 SVGIG (reference sequence). Input material: peripheral blood. The V call is TRBV30, the J call TRBJ1-2; TRBD1 is a possible D gene (6 bases). The receptor comes from a man in his sixties who had recovered from COVID-19. Here the CDR3 reads CAWNVGQPYGYTF. In nucleotides, the CDR3 is TGTGCCTGGAATGTCGGACAGCCCTATGGCTACACCTTC.